This TCR beta chain stems from a study of molecular identifiers for immune sequencing clone quantification. This clonotype was observed at least ten times. For bulk TCR libraries, previously described methods and listed TCR primers were used. Each CDR3 protein is one row after TCRdb ran MiXCR on the PCR reads. Of approximately 630,000 distinct CDR3 sequences in the sample, 25% are singletons; the top ten hold about 0.78%. J was trimmed by 4 bases and V by 3 bases; bases with no gene match: 4. Germline V gene data show CDR1 as SEHNR and CDR2 as FQNEAQ (reference sequence). The CDR3 has 14 amino acids. Specimen: naive CD8+ T cells from blood, with Jurkat cell RNA spiked in. Documented subset: FACS-sorted CD8+CD4-CCR7+CD45RA+ naive T cells. The sequence came from a human donor in good health. Some libraries in this study had Jurkat cell RNA spiked in. The V gene is TRBV7-9, the J gene TRBJ1-1; 8 positions match TRBD1. CDR3 nucleotides: TGTGCCAGCAGCTTCTTCGACAGGGGCACTGAAGCTTTCTTT. Protein: CASSFFDRGTEAFF.